The clone carrying this T cell receptor beta chain was seen many times. The data originate from a study of T cells in Graves' hyperthyroidism and ophthalmopathy. Regions amplified from RNA transcripts were the TCR beta CDR3 regions. The TCR CDR3 first-round RT-PCR relied on the HTBI primer set. TCRdb itself ran the multiplex PCR reads through MiXCR, one entry per CDR3 protein. The sample holds around 350,000 distinct CDR3 sequences, roughly 19% seen once. The source of the PBMCs was about 10 ml of fresh peripheral blood. Sequencing was carried out using blood. The clonotype was recovered from a young woman with Graves' hyperthyroidism.

CDR3 sequence: CARTAGQGARDTEAFF. The CDR3 coding sequence is TGCGCCCGAACTGCGGGACAGGGGGCGAGGGACACTGAAGCTTTCTTT. The chain couples TRBV5-1 to TRBJ1-1; the match to TRBD1 covers 12 bases. Germline assignment: CDR1 SGHRS and CDR2 YFSETQ. The CDR3 extends over 16 amino acids. V lost 10 bases, J lost 3 bases, and 13 bases stayed unmatched.